The rows below give T cell receptor beta chains drawn from one sample of a study of T cell changes during pregnancy in multiple sclerosis. Libraries were prepared by immunoSEQ multiplex PCR; TCRdb keeps only in-frame clonotypes and omits some of them. Of fewer than 55,000 clones listed, around 90% are singletons. The sample in question was peripheral blood, obtained after pregnancy. Receptors originate from a female donor in good health, enrolled as a control in a pregnancy study. Both conserved end residues are part of each CDR3. A D gene is named only where the DNA matches it firmly. Only part of the rows carry a size: once, few, many, or a class if the clone is expanded.

length,size,V,D,J,DNA,CDR3
14,-,TRBV5-1,-,TRBJ1-1,TGCGCCAGCAGCTTAGGTAACGGGGACACTGAAGCTTTCTTT,CASSLGNGDTEAFF
16,-,TRBV28,TRBD1,TRBJ1-1,TGTGCCAGCAGTCCAACCCAGGGGGCGCGGGACACTGAAGCTTTCTTT,CASSPTQGARDTEAFF
15,-,TRBV5-4,TRBD1,TRBJ1-1,TGTGCCAGCAGCTTGGGACAGGGGATGAACACTGAAGCTTTCTTT,CASSLGQGMNTEAFF
14,-,TRBV7-9,-,TRBJ1-2,TGTGCCAGCAGCTTAGTACAGACTAACTATGGCTACACCTTC,CASSLVQTNYGYTF
16,-,TRBV30,TRBD1,TRBJ1-4,TGTGCCTGGAGTGTACGTTTGGGGACAGGGAAAGAAAAACTGTTTTTT,CAWSVRLGTGKEKLFF
16,-,TRBV7-3,-,TRBJ1-3,TGTGCCAGCAGCTTAAACCCCTTGAGTTCCGGAAACACCATATATTTT,CASSLNPLSSGNTIYF
17,-,TRBV4-3,TRBD2,TRBJ2-3,TGCGCCAGCAGCCAAGAAGCATCGGGGGGGGGTAGAGATACGCAGTATTTT,CASSQEASGGGRDTQYF
18,once,TRBV5-1,TRBD1,TRBJ1-5,TGCGCCAGCAGCCCCGGGACAGGGGGATCTGTAGGCAATCAGCCCCAGCATTTT,CASSPGTGGSVGNQPQHF
17,-,TRBV28,TRBD1,TRBJ1-1,TGTGCCAGCATCATAAAGGCAGGGGGCGGTTGGGACACTGAAGCTTTCTTT,CASIIKAGGGWDTEAFF
16,-,TRBV5-8,TRBD2,TRBJ2-3,TGTGCCAGCAGCAAGGACTTAACGGGGGGGCTAGATACGCAGTATTTT,CASSKDLTGGLDTQYF
14,-,TRBV5-3,TRBD1,TRBJ1-1,TGTGCCAGAAGCGTAACAGGGGGAGTGACTGAAGCTTTCTTT,CARSVTGGVTEAFF
17,few,TRBV23-1,-,TRBJ2-1,TGCGCCAGCAGTCCGGAACAGGGAGGGACTCACCGCAATGAGCAGTTCTTC,CASSPEQGGTHRNEQFF
12,-,TRBV9,-,TRBJ1-1,TGTGCCAGCAGGTCTAGGGGGGGGGAAGCTTTCTTT,CASRSRGGEAFF
16,-,TRBV4-1,TRBD1,TRBJ1-1,TGCGCCAGCAGCCAACTAGGGACAGGGAGGAACACTGAAGCTTTCTTT,CASSQLGTGRNTEAFF
18,once,TRBV21-1,-,TRBJ1-5,TGTGCCAGCAGCAAAGCTTCGAGTCAGGGATGTCCGGTTGGGCCCCAGCATTTT,CASSKASSQGCPVGPQHF
15,-,TRBV5-1,TRBD2,TRBJ2-5,TGCGCCAGCAGCAAGGGCGGGGGGGCCCAAGAGACCCAGTACTTC,CASSKGGGAQETQYF
16,-,TRBV9,-,TRBJ2-2,TGTGCCAGCAATGTCGGGGGATTCGCGAACACCGGGGAGCTGTTTTTT,CASNVGGFANTGELFF
14,-,TRBV6-1,TRBD2,TRBJ2-5,TGTGCCAGCAGTGAAATGTTAGCGGGGAAGACCCAGTACTTC,CASSEMLAGKTQYF
14,few,TRBV19,-,TRBJ2-7,TGTGCCAGTAGTATCTGGGCCAGCTCCTACGAGCAGTACTTC,CASSIWASSYEQYF
16,-,TRBV5-8,TRBD2,TRBJ2-3,TGTGCCAGCAGCTTGGGGACTAGCGGGAGCACAGATACGCAGTATTTT,CASSLGTSGSTDTQYF
14,-,TRBV28,-,TRBJ1-6,TGTGCCAGCAGCAGGCGGGGATATAATTCACCCCTCCACTTT,CASSRRGYNSPLHF
17,-,TRBV5-6,TRBD1,TRBJ1-5,TGTGCCAGCAGCTTGTTCCGGGGACAGGGTGGGTATCAGCCCCAGCATTTT,CASSLFRGQGGYQPQHF
14,-,TRBV5-1,TRBD1,TRBJ2-3,TGCGCCAGCGTCAGGGACAGGGTCCCCGATACGCAGTATTTT,CASVRDRVPDTQYF
14,-,TRBV5-1,TRBD2,TRBJ2-7,TGCGCCACCTCTTCGCGGGGAGGGCCAAACGAGCAGTACTTC,CATSSRGGPNEQYF
18,-,TRBV4-1,TRBD2,TRBJ2-4,TGCGCCAGCAGCCAAGAGGTGGCAGCGGGAGGAATGGGAAACATTCAGTACTTC,CASSQEVAAGGMGNIQYF
18,-,TRBV7-3,TRBD2,TRBJ2-2,TGTGCCAGCAGCTTAAACCCTTTGCGGGGGGAAAACACCGGGGAGCTGTTTTTT,CASSLNPLRGENTGELFF
16,-,TRBV5-1,TRBD2,TRBJ2-2,TGCGCCAGCAGCTTGGCCGTCGCTAGCGGTGGCGGGGAGCTGTTTTTT,CASSLAVASGGGELFF
14,-,TRBV7-9,TRBD1,TRBJ2-1,TGTGCCAGCAGCCCGTCAGACAGGGGAAATGAGCAGTTCTTC,CASSPSDRGNEQFF
15,-,TRBV4-3,-,TRBJ2-7,TGCGCCAGCAGCCAAACAAATACAGGGTACTACGAGCAGTACTTC,CASSQTNTGYYEQYF